The 18 T cell receptor beta chains presented below share a single source sample, sequenced in a study of cytomegalovirus exposure and HLA in healthy donors. Primers: 60 Vbeta forward and 13 Jbeta reverse. Using immunoSEQ multiplex PCR, the repertoire was profiled, and TCRdb retains in-frame clones only, with some absent. This repertoire shows 83,000 or so clones, approximately 79% found once; its top ten account for approximately 6%. Sequenced material: PBMCs. These receptors were obtained from a female donor in good health and CMV-seronegative.

The count of this clone is one. This sequence joins TRBV6-1 and TRBJ1-6; a weak D match, TRBD1 (5 bases). The length of the CDR3 is 15 residues. CDR1 and CDR2 (germline): MNHNS, SASEGT. The germline V and J ends were trimmed by 6 bases and 7 bases, with 16 bases remaining between them. The CDR3, as DNA: TGTGCCAGCAGCTCCATCGGGACTCCGAATTCACCCCTCCACTTT. It yields the protein CASSSIGTPNSPLHF.

The chain carries TRBV9 and TRBJ2-7; a weak D match, TRBD1 (5 bases). V dropped 0 bases and J dropped 7 bases, with 14 bases sitting between them. Per the germline V gene, CDR1 is SGDLS and CDR2 is YYNGEE. This CDR3 spans 14 amino acids. For the CDR3, the DNA is TGTGCCAGCAGCGTAGCTACAGGCCTCGGGGAGCAGTACTTC. This gives the protein CASSVATGLGEQYF.

The rearrangement joins TRBV28 to TRBJ1-5; TRBD1 matches 7 bases. The CDR3 totals 13 residues. Trimming at V came to 7 bases and at J to 7 bases, leaving 7 bases not matched to a gene. CDR1 MDHEN and CDR2 SYDVKM come from the germline V gene. CDR3 nucleotides: TGTGCCAGCACCCTAGGGGGCGGGCAGCCCCAGCATTTT. It is translated as CASTLGGGQPQHF.

This rearrangement joins TRBV29-1 to TRBJ1-1, with 11 bases aligning to TRBD1. Looked up from germline, CDR1 is SQVTM and CDR2 is ANQGSEA. The CDR3 runs 15 residues. Trimming cost V 5 bases and J 4 bases; bases outside gene matches: 9. CDR3 region: CSVLNPGTGGTEAFF. The CDR3 region has the DNA TGCAGCGTTCTTAATCCCGGGACAGGGGGCACTGAAGCTTTCTTT.

The chain carries TRBV19 and TRBJ1-2, with D uncertain. The CDR3 is 16 amino acids. The germline CDR1 and CDR2 sequences are LNHDA and SQIVND (reference sequence). Trimming shortened V by 5 bases and J by 1 base, and 17 bases separated the two germline ends. CDR3 in DNA: TGTGCCAGTAGTCCCCAGAGAGGGATCTTTAACTATGGCTACACCTTC. Protein: CASSPQRGIFNYGYTF. Together with reference TRBV19 and TRBJ1-2, the CDR3 gives the full variable domain: DGGITQSPKYLFRKEGQNVTLSCEQNLNHDAMYWYRQDPGQGLRLIYYSQIVNDFQKGDIAEGYSVSREKKESFPLTVTSAQKNPTAFYLCASSPQRGIFNYGYTFGSGTRLTVV.

The chain employs TRBV15 and TRBJ2-5; 10 bases agree with TRBD2. The J segment lost 5 bases and the V segment lost 4 bases, leaving 7 bases of the junction unmatched. The CDR3 contains 15 residues. Per germline, CDR1 LNHNV and CDR2 YYDKDF (reference sequence). The CDR3 DNA is TGTGCCACCAGCAAAATAGCGGGGGGCGGTGAGACCCAGTACTTC. Protein: CATSKIAGGGETQYF.

The J gene is TRBJ1-2, the V gene TRBV6-1; D possibly corresponds to TRBD1 (6 bases). There are 15 residues in the CDR3. Germline V gene data show CDR1 as MNHNS and CDR2 as SASEGT. Trimming pared 4 bases from V and 4 bases from J, leaving 16 bases between. The CDR3 sequence is CASSGNEQGSYGYTF. CDR3 DNA sequence: TGTGCCAGCAGTGGCAATGAACAGGGATCCTATGGCTACACCTTC.

The genes are TRBV4-3 and TRBJ2-3; 10 nucleotides line up with TRBD2. This CDR3 comprises 16 residues. Germline values: CDR1 LGHNA, CDR2 YSLEER. J was trimmed by 1 base and V by 0 bases; bases with no gene match: 1. CDR3 bases: TGCGCCAGCAGCCAAGATCTAGCGGGGGGCACAGATACGCAGTATTTT. Translated: CASSQDLAGGTDTQYF.

V usage is TRBV9 and J usage is TRBJ2-7; a weak D match, TRBD2 (5 bases). Deletions cut 0 bases from V and 3 bases from J, with 10 bases between. CDR1 and CDR2 from the germline V gene are SGDLS and YYNGEE. The CDR3 runs 14 residues. CDR3 amino acids: CASSVEGDRYEQYF. CDR3 DNA: TGTGCCAGCAGCGTAGAGGGAGACCGCTACGAGCAGTACTTC.

This chain joins TRBV7-9 and TRBJ1-5, with 9 positions matching TRBD1. CDR1 is SEHNR, CDR2 FQNEAQ, per germline (reference sequence). The CDR3 loop spans 15 amino acids. V lost 6 bases and J lost 8; bases outside the gene matches: 11. The CDR3 loop reads CASSPTGQGREPQHF. CDR3 coding DNA: TGTGCCAGCAGTCCAACGGGACAGGGCAGGGAGCCCCAGCATTTT.

The chain links TRBV10-3 to TRBJ1-1; TRBD1 matches 10 bases. J gave up 5 bases and V 0 bases, and 6 bases lay outside the gene matches. CDR1 and CDR2 from the germline V gene are ENHRY and SYGVKD. The CDR3 contains 16 residues. CDR3 DNA sequence: TGTGCCATCAGTGAGTCAGGGACAGGGGAAACGACTGAAGCTTTCTTT. Amino acid sequence: CAISESGTGETTEAFF.

This sequence joins TRBV6-4 and TRBJ2-1; 9 nucleotides line up with TRBD2. Trimming removed 6 bases from V and 4 bases from J; junction bases left unmatched: 10. The V gene's germline CDR1 is MRHNA and CDR2 SNTAGT. This CDR3 contains 16 residues. The CDR3 region has the DNA TGTGCCAGCAGCGAAAGAGGACTAGCGTCGTACAATGAGCAGTTCTTC. Its protein product is CASSERGLASYNEQFF.

The chain carries TRBV18 and TRBJ1-1; 8 bases line up with TRBD1. Losses at the gene ends were 3 bases for V and 7 bases for J; bases not matched to a gene: 4. This CDR3 has 13 amino acids. Germline V gene sequence: CDR1 KGHSH, CDR2 LQKENI. The CDR3 coding sequence is TGTGCCAGCTCACCCGGAGACAGGGGTGAAGCTTTCTTT. As protein: CASSPGDRGEAFF.

This clone was seen only once. CDR3 amino acids: CASSPTDYLAKNIQYF. The CDR3 coding sequence is TGCGCCAGCAGCCCAACAGATTACCTAGCCAAAAACATTCAGTACTTC. The chain couples TRBV5-1 to TRBJ2-4, with D hard to call. Trimming cost V 4 bases and J 0 bases, with 14 bases left between them. This CDR3 is built from 16 residues. Germline CDR1 SGHRS, CDR2 YFSETQ. Full variable domain (missing parts from reference TRBV5-1 and TRBJ2-4): KAGVTQTPRYLIKTRGQQVTLSCSPISGHRSVSWYQQTPGQGLQFLFEYFSETQRNKGNFPGRFSGRQFSNSRSEMNVSTLELGDSALYLCASSPTDYLAKNIQYFGAGTRLSVL.

This sequence joins TRBV9 and TRBJ1-1, with 8 bases fitting TRBD1. The germline CDR1 and CDR2 sequences are SGDLS and YYNGEE. The V gene end was trimmed by 4 bases and the J gene end by 3 bases; junction bases not matched to a gene: 8. The CDR3 has 15 amino acids. The CDR3 DNA sequence: TGTGCCAGCAGCCCGGCGGACAGGGTGGACACTGAAGCTTTCTTT. The encoded protein is CASSPADRVDTEAFF.

This sequence joins TRBV19 and TRBJ1-2; TRBD1 matches at 7 bases. Per germline, CDR1 LNHDA and CDR2 SQIVND (reference sequence). V trimming: 5 bases; J trimming: 4 bases; junction bases outside the gene matches: 10. The CDR3 is 15 residues long. In DNA form, the CDR3 reads TGTGCCAGTAGTCTCAGACAGGGTAGGGGCTATGGCTACACCTTC. Amino acids: CASSLRQGRGYGYTF.

The rearrangement uses TRBV5-4 and TRBJ2-1; TRBD2 might be the D (5 bases). The CDR3 is 15 amino acids. Germline V gene lookup returns CDR1 SGHNT and CDR2 YYREEE (reference sequence). Trimming left V 0 bases short and J 4 bases short, with 11 bases between. The chain's CDR3 is CASSLDLSEYNEQFF. CDR3 DNA: TGTGCCAGCAGCTTGGATCTTAGCGAATACAATGAGCAGTTCTTC.

The chain recombines TRBV19 with TRBJ1-2, with TRBD1 matching 7 bases. The J segment lost 4 bases and the V segment lost 4 bases, leaving 6 bases of the junction unmatched. This CDR3 is 14 amino acids long. Germline CDR1 and CDR2: LNHDA and SQIVND (reference sequence). The CDR3 DNA reads as TGTGCCAGTAGTACCCCGGGACAGTCCTATGGCTACACCTTC. Residues: CASSTPGQSYGYTF.